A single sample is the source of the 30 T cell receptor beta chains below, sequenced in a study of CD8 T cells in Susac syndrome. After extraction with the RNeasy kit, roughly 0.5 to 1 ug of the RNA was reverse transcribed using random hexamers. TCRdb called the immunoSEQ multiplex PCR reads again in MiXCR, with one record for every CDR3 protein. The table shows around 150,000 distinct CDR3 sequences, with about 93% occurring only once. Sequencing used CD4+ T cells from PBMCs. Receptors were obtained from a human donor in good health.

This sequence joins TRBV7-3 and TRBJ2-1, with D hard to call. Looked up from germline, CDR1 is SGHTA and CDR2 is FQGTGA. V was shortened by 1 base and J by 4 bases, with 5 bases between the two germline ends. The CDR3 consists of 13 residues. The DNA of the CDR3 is TGTGCCAGCAGCTTAAATGCTTACAATGAGCAGTTCTTC. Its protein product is CASSLNAYNEQFF. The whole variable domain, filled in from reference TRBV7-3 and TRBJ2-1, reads GAGVSQTPSNKVTEKGKYVELRCDPISGHTALYWYRQSLGQGPEFLIYFQGTGAADDSGLPNDRFFAVRPEGSVSTLKIQRTERGDSAVYLCASSLNAYNEQFFGPGTRLTVL.

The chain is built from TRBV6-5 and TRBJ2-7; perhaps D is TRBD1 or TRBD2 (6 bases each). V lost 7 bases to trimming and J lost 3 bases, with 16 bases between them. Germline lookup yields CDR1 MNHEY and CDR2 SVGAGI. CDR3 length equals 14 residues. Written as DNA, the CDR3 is TGTGCCAGCAAAACTGACGGGGGCCACTACGAGCAGTACTTC. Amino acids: CASKTDGGHYEQYF.

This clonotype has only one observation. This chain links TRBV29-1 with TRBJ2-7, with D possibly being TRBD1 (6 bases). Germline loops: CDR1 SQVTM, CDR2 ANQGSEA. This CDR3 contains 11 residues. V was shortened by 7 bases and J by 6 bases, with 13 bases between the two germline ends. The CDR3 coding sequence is TGCAGCGCCGCCCAGGGGAGCGAGCAGTACTTC. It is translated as CSAAQGSEQYF.

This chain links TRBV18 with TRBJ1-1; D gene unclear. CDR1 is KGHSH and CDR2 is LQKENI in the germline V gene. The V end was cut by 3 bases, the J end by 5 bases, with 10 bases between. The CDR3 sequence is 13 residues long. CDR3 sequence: CASSPSRGTEAFF. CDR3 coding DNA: TGTGCCAGCTCACCGTCCCGGGGAACTGAAGCTTTCTTT.

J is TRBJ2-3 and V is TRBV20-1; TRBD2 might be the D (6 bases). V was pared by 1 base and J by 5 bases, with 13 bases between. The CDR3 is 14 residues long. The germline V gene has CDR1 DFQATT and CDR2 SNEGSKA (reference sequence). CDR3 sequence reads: CSARASGRLDTQYF. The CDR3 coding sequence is TGCAGTGCTAGAGCAAGCGGGCGATTAGATACGCAGTATTTT.

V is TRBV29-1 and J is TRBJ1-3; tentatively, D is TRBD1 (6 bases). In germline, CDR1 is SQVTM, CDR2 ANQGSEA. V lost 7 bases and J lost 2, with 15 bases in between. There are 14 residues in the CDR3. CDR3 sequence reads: CSARGRGAGNTIYF. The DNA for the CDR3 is TGCAGCGCCAGGGGCAGGGGCGCTGGAAACACCATATATTTT.

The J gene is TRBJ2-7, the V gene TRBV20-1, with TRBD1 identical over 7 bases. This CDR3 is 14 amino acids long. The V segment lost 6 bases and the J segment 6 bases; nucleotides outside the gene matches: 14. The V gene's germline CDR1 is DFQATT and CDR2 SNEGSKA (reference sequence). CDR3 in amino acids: CSAHLGGQSSEQYF. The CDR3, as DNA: TGCAGTGCCCACCTAGGGGGACAGTCTAGCGAGCAGTACTTC.

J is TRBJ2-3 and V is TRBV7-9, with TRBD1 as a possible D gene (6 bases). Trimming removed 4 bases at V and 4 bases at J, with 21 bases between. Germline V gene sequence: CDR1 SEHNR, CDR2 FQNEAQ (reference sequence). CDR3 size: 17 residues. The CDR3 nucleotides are TGTGCCAGCAGCTCACGGACAGTCCTTGAGAATGCAGATACGCAGTATTTT. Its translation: CASSSRTVLENADTQYF.

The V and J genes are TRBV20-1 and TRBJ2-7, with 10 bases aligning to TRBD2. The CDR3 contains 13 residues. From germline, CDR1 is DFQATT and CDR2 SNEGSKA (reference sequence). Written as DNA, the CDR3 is TGCAGCACCAGTAGCGGGGGGTCCTACGAGCAGTACTTC. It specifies CSTSSGGSYEQYF.

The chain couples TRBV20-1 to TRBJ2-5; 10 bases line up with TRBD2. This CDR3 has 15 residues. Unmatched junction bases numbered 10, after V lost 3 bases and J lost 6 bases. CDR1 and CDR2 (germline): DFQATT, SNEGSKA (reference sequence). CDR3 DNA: TGCAGTGCTAGGATGCCAGCGGGGGGGCCTCAGACCCAGTACTTC. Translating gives CSARMPAGGPQTQYF.

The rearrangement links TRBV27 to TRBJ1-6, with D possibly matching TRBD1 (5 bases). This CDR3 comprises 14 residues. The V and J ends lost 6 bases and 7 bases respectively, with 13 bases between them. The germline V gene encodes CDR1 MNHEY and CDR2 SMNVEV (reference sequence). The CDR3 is CASSPAGRNSPLHF. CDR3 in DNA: TGTGCCAGCAGCCCCGCAGGGCGCAATTCACCCCTCCACTTT.

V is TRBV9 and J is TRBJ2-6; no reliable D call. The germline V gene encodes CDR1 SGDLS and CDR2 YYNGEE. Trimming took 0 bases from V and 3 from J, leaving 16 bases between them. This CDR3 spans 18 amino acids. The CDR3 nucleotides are TGTGCCAGCAGCGTAGCTTCGTGGTCATCCTTTGGGGCCAACGTCCTGACTTTC. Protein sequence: CASSVASWSSFGANVLTF.

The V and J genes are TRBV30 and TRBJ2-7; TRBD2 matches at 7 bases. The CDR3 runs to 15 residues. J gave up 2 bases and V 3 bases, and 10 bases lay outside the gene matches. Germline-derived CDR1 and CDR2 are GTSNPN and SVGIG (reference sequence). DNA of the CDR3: TGTGCCTGGAGCCCTAAGCGGGGATCTACCTACGAGCAGTACTTC. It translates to CAWSPKRGSTYEQYF.

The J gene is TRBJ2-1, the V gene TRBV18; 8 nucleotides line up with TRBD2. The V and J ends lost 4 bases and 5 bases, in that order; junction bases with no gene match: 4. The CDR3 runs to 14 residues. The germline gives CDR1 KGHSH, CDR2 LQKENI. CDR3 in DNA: TGTGCCAGCTCACGCCCGGGACTAGACAATGAGCAGTTCTTC. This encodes CASSRPGLDNEQFF.

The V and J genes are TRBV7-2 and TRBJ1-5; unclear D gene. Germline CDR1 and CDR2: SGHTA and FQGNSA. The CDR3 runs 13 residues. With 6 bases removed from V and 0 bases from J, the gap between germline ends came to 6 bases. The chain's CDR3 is CASSRGSNQPQHF. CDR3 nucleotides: TGTGCCAGCAGTCGCGGTAGCAATCAGCCCCAGCATTTT.

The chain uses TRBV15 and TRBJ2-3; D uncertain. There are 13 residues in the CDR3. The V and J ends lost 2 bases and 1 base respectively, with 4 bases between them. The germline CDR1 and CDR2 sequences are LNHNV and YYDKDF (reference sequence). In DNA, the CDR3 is TGTGCCACCAGCAGATCACGCACAGATACGCAGTATTTT. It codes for CATSRSRTDTQYF.

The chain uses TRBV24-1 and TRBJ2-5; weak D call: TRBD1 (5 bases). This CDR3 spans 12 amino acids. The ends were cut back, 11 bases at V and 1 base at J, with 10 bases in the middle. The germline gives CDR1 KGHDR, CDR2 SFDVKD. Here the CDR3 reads CASSGRQETQYF. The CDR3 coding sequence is TGTGCCAGCTCAGGGCGCCAAGAGACCCAGTACTTC.

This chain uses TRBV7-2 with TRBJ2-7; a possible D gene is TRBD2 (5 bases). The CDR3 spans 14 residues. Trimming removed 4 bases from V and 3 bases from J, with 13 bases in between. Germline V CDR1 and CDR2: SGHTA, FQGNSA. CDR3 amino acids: CASSSSDGLYEQYF. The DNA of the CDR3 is TGTGCCAGCAGCTCGTCCGACGGACTCTACGAGCAGTACTTC.

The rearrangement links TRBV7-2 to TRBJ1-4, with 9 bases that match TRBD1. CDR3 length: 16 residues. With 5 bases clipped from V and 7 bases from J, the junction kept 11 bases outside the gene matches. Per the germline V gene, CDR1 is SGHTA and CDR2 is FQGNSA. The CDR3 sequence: CASSAGDTGGGEKLFF. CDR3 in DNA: TGTGCCAGCAGCGCGGGCGATACAGGGGGCGGTGAAAAACTGTTTTTT.

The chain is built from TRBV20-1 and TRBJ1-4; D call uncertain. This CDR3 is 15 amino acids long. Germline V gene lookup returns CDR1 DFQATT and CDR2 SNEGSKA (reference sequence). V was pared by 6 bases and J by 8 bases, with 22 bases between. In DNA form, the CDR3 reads TGCAGTGCAACGAGCCTAGACACGGCGGACGAAAAACTGTTTTTT. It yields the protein CSATSLDTADEKLFF.

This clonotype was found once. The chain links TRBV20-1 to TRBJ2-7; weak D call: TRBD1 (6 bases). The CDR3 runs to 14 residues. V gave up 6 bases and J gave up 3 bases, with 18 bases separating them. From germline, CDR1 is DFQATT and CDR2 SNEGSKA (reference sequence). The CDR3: CSAIRGTRGYEQYF. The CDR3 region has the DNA TGCAGTGCCATCAGGGGCACCCGGGGCTACGAGCAGTACTTC.

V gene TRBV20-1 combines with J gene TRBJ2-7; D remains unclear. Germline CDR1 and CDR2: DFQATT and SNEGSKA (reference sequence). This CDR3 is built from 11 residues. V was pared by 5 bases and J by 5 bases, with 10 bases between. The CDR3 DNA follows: TGCAGTGCTTTACACGGCCACGAGCAGTACTTC. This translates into CSALHGHEQYF.

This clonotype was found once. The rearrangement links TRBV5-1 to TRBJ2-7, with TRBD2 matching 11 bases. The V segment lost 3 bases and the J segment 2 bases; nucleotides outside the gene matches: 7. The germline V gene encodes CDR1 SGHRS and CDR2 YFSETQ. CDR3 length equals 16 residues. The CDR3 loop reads CASSWTLSGGAYEQYF. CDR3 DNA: TGCGCCAGCAGCTGGACCCTTAGCGGGGGGGCCTACGAGCAGTACTTC.

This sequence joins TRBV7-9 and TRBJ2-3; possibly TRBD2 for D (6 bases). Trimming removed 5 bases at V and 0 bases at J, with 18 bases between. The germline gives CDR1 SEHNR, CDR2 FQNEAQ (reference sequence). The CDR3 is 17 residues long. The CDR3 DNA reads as TGTGCCAGCAGCGGCCCCCGAGGGAGGCAGAGCACAGATACGCAGTATTTT. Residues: CASSGPRGRQSTDTQYF.

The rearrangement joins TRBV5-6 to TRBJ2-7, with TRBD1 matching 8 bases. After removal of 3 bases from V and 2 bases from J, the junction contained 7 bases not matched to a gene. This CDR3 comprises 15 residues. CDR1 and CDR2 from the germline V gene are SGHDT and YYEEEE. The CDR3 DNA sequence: TGTGCCAGCAGCTCCGTTGACAGGGGTCCCTACGAGCAGTACTTC. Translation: CASSSVDRGPYEQYF.

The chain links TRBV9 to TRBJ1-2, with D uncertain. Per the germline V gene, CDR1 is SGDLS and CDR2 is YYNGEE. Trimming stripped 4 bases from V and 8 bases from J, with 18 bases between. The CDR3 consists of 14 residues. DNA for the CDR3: TGTGCCAGCAGCCCGGCGGGGTCGCAGAAAGGCTACACCTTC. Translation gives CASSPAGSQKGYTF.

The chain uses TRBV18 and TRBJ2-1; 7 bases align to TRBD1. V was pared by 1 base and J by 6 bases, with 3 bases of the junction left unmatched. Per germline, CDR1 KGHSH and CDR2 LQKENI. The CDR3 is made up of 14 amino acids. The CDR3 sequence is CASSPRQGFNEQFF. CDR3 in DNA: TGTGCCAGCTCACCACGACAGGGTTTCAATGAGCAGTTCTTC.

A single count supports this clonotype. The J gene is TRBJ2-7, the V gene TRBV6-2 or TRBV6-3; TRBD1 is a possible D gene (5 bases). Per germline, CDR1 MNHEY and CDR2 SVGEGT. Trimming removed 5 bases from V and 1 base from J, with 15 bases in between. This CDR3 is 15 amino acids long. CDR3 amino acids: CASSTFLTDSYEQYF. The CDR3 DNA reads TGTGCCAGCAGTACATTCCTGACAGATTCCTACGAGCAGTACTTC.

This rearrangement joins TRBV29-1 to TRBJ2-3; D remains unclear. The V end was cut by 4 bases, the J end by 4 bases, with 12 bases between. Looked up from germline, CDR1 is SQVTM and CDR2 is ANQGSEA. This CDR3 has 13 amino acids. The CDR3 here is CSVAEIHADTQYF. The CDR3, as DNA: TGCAGCGTTGCTGAGATCCACGCAGATACGCAGTATTTT.

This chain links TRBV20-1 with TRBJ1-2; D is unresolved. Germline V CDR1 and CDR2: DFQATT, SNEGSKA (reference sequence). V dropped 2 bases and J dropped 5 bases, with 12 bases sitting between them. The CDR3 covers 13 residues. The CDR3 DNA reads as TGCAGTGCTAGACCCGCGAGGATGTATGGCTACACCTTC. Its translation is CSARPARMYGYTF.